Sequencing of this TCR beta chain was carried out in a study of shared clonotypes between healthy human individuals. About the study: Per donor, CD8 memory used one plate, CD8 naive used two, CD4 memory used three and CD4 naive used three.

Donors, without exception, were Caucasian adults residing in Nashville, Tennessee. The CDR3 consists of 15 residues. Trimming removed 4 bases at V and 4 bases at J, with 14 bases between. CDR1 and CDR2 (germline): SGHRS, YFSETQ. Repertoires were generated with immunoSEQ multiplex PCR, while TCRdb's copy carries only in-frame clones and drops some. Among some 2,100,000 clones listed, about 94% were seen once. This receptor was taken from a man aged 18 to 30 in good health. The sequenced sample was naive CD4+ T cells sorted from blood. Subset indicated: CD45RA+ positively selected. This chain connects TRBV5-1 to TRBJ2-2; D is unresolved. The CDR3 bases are TGCGCCAGCAGCCCCATGTCATCCAGCACCGGGGAGCTGTTTTTT. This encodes CASSPMSSSTGELFF.